This TCR beta chain was documented in a study of shared clonotypes between healthy human individuals. At the level of the study: The donor group consisted of two women and three men, aged 18 to 49. Study results and caveats: Across several donors, naive CD4 shared around 5.1%, naive CD8 3.5% to 4%, memory CD4 roughly 2.5%, memory CD8 about 0.4%.

A CD45RA+ naive subset and a CD45RA-negative memory subset were split from CD4+ cells. The CDR3 is 15 amino acids. CDR1 is MNHEY, CDR2 SVGAGI, per germline. Repertoires were generated with immunoSEQ multiplex PCR, while TCRdb's copy carries only in-frame clones and drops some. The sample lists roughly 2,500,000 clones, 80% to 95% seen once, with 0.36% in the top ten. About this clone itself: Its matching antigen is unknown.

The chain couples TRBV6-5 to TRBJ2-5; 10 bases map to TRBD1. Matching the DNA end better, TRBJ2-7 makes the J call doubtful. Source material: naive CD4+ T cells from PBMCs. The subset denotes: CD45RA+ positively selected. This TCR was sampled from a man between 18 and 29 years old in good health. Some clones in this sample may be carry-over from other donors' samples. The CDR3, as DNA: TGTGCCAGCAGTTACCGGGACAGGGGATCCTACGAGCAGTACTTC. It is translated as CASSYRDRGSYEQYF.